The 14 T cell receptor beta chains in this list originate from one sample, sequenced in a study of cytomegalovirus exposure and HLA in healthy donors. Generated by immunoSEQ multiplex PCR, the TCRdb table keeps only in-frame clones and is missing some. The data show under 250,000 clones, less than 85% seen once. The source material was PBMCs. These receptors were obtained from a woman aged 18-35 years in good health and CMV-seronegative.

This clone was counted only a few times. The rearrangement uses TRBV2 and TRBJ2-7, with D unclear. Germline CDR1 is SNHLY and CDR2 is FYNNEI. CDR3 length: 12 residues. The germline V and J ends were trimmed by 6 bases and 2 bases, with 8 bases remaining between them. The CDR3 here is CASSVTAYEQYF. The CDR3 DNA sequence: TGTGCCAGCAGCGTTACCGCCTACGAGCAGTACTTC. Complete variable domain (other parts from reference TRBV2 and TRBJ2-7): EPEVTQTPSHQVTQMGQEVILRCVPISNHLYFYWYRQILGQKVEFLVSFYNNEISEKSEIFDDQFSVERPDGSNFTLKIRSTKLEDSAMYFCASSVTAYEQYFGPGTRLTVT.

This clone showed up just once. The chain links TRBV28 to TRBJ2-7, with 9 bases aligning to TRBD1. The CDR3 contains 13 residues. CDR1 and CDR2 from the germline V gene are MDHEN and SYDVKM. The V and J ends lost 3 bases and 4 bases, in that order; junction bases with no gene match: 1. The CDR3 DNA sequence: TGTGCCAGCAGTTTTGGGACAGGGTACGAGCAGTACTTC. This codes for CASSFGTGYEQYF.

CDR3 DNA sequence: TGTGCCAGCAGCTCCGGACAGGGGGCCCAGCCCCAGCATTTT. It is translated as CASSSGQGAQPQHF. This chain joins TRBV7-2 and TRBJ1-5; 11 bases are a match to TRBD1. Looked up from germline, CDR1 is SGHTA and CDR2 is FQGNSA. The J segment lost 7 bases and the V segment lost 4 bases, leaving 3 bases of the junction unmatched. The CDR3 has 14 amino acids.

Only one count was recorded for this clone. This chain uses TRBV28 with TRBJ1-2; 8 bases map to TRBD1. The CDR3 spans 15 residues. The trim removed 5 bases at V and 2 bases at J, leaving 7 bases unmatched. Looked up from germline, CDR1 is MDHEN and CDR2 is SYDVKM. The CDR3: CASSAWTGRNYGYTF. The DNA of the CDR3 is TGTGCCAGCAGTGCCTGGACAGGGCGCAACTATGGCTACACCTTC.

Notes on this clone: At one end the junction does not follow the germline gene, possibly because of a read error. The rearrangement links TRBV5-1 to TRBJ2-7, with D uncertain. Germline V CDR1 and CDR2: SGHRS, YFSETQ. CDR3 size: 15 residues. The CDR3 loop is CASSLEAGPNSIWNF. For the CDR3, the DNA is TGCGCCAGCAGCTTGGAGGCCGGCCCCAACTCGATATGGAACTTC.

V usage is TRBV5-1 and J usage is TRBJ2-5; 10 bases line up with TRBD1. The CDR3 contains 16 residues. J lost 4 bases, V lost 3 bases, and 9 bases had no gene match. The germline V gene has CDR1 SGHRS and CDR2 YFSETQ. CDR3 sequence: CASSSGGTGVRETQYF. The CDR3 DNA reads TGCGCCAGCAGCTCGGGGGGGACAGGGGTCCGAGAGACCCAGTACTTC.

CDR3 in amino acids: CASSSPGDSTDTQYF. The CDR3 DNA sequence: TGTGCCAGCAGTTCCCCCGGCGACAGCACAGATACGCAGTATTTT. V is TRBV27 and J is TRBJ2-3; D is undetermined. The CDR3 extends over 15 amino acids. CDR1 is MNHEY, CDR2 SMNVEV, per germline (reference sequence). Trimming stripped 4 bases from V and 0 bases from J, with 11 bases between.

The V call is TRBV5-1, the J call TRBJ2-7; D may match TRBD1 or TRBD2 (5 bases each). Trimming pared 4 bases from V and 5 bases from J, leaving 13 bases between. This CDR3 has 13 amino acids. Germline values: CDR1 SGHRS, CDR2 YFSETQ. CDR3 loop: CASSPGTWNEQYF. DNA of the CDR3: TGCGCCAGCAGCCCCGGGACGTGGAACGAGCAGTACTTC.

This clone was seen a single time. Distinct nucleotide sequences in the sample also encode this CDR3. This rearrangement joins TRBV5-1 to TRBJ2-7, with a tentative D call TRBD1 (5 bases). Trimming took off 2 bases at V and 2 bases at J, with 8 bases between the two ends. The CDR3 is 13 amino acids. The germline CDR1 and CDR2 sequences are SGHRS and YFSETQ. In DNA form, the CDR3 reads TGCGCCAGCAGCTTAGACAGAACCTACGAGCAGTACTTC. Its protein product is CASSLDRTYEQYF. Complete variable domain (other parts from reference TRBV5-1 and TRBJ2-7): KAGVTQTPRYLIKTRGQQVTLSCSPISGHRSVSWYQQTPGQGLQFLFEYFSETQRNKGNFPGRFSGRQFSNSRSEMNVSTLELGDSALYLCASSLDRTYEQYFGPGTRLTVT.

The chain employs TRBV27 and TRBJ2-1; 11 bases are a match to TRBD2. Unmatched junction bases numbered 4, after V lost 2 bases and J lost 4 bases. This CDR3 contains 16 residues. CDR1 and CDR2 from the germline V gene are MNHEY and SMNVEV (reference sequence). As DNA, the CDR3 is TGTGCCAGCAGTTTAATAGCGGGAGGGCCGTACAATGAGCAGTTCTTC. This encodes CASSLIAGGPYNEQFF.

This clone appeared once. The chain employs TRBV28 and TRBJ1-2; D unclear. The CDR3 sequence is 12 residues long. Per germline, CDR1 MDHEN and CDR2 SYDVKM. Trimming pared 4 bases from V and 5 bases from J, leaving 8 bases between. The CDR3: CASSSGPYGYTF. The CDR3 DNA follows: TGTGCCAGCAGTTCAGGCCCGTATGGCTACACCTTC.

CDR3 sequence: CASNPGLAGGPGYEQYF. The DNA for the CDR3 is TGTGCCAGCAACCCGGGACTAGCGGGGGGGCCAGGCTACGAGCAGTACTTC. The chain has TRBV5-5 and TRBJ2-7, with 16 bases lining up with TRBD2. The CDR3 spans 17 residues. Germline CDR1 is SGHKS and CDR2 is YYEKEE (reference sequence). After removal of 6 bases from V and 3 bases from J, the junction contained 9 bases not matched to a gene.

The chain uses TRBV29-1 and TRBJ2-5, with a possible D match to TRBD2 (5 bases). The germline CDR1 and CDR2 sequences are SQVTM and ANQGSEA. Trimming took 4 bases from V and 4 from J, leaving 13 bases between them. The length of the CDR3 is 13 residues. CDR3 bases: TGCAGCGTTGGTTCGCCCGGAGGAGAGACCCAGTACTTC. Translating gives CSVGSPGGETQYF. Looking up the rest from reference TRBV29-1 and TRBJ2-5 gives the full variable domain: SAVISQKPSRDICQRGTSLTIQCQVDSQVTMMFWYRQQPGQSLTLIATANQGSEATYESGFVIDKFPISRPNLTFSTLTVSNMSPEDSSIYLCSVGSPGGETQYFGPGTRLLVL.

A few counts support this clone. The rearrangement uses TRBV9 and TRBJ1-4; the D gene is possibly TRBD1 (6 bases). The CDR3 sequence is 15 residues long. The V and J ends lost 0 bases and 7 bases respectively, with 13 bases between them. CDR1 is SGDLS, CDR2 YYNGEE, per germline. Here the CDR3 reads CASSVVGARGEKLFF. The CDR3 DNA reads as TGTGCCAGCAGCGTAGTGGGGGCGCGGGGTGAAAAACTGTTTTTT.